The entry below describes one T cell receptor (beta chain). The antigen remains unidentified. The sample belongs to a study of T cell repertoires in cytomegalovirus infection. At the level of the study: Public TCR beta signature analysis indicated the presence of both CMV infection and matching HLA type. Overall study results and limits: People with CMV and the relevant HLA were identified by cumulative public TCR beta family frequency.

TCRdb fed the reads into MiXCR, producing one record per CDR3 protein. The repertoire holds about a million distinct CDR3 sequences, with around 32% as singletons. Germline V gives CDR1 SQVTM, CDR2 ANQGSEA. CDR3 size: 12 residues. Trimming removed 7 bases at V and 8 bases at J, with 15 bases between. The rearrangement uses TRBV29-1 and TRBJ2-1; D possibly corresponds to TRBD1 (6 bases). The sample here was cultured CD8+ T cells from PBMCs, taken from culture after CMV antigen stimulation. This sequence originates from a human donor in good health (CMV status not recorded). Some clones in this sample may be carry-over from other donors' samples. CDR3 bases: TGCAGCGCTGAGGGACATTACTATGAGCAGTTCTTC. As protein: CSAEGHYYEQFF.